Below are 28 T cell receptor beta chains sequenced from a single sample in a study of T cells after posttransplantation cyclophosphamide. Here immunoSEQ multiplex PCR was the method, and the copy in TCRdb shows in-frame clones only, minus some. Of tens of thousands of clones in the sample, roughly 87% are singletons; the top ten hold about 2.5%. Busulfan-fludarabine conditioning, marrow transplant, and cyclophosphamide on days +3 and +4 were administered. The sample consisted of PBMCs, taken 55 to 70 days after allogeneic stem cell transplant with posttransplant cyclophosphamide. These receptors came from a male patient between 55 and 70 years old who received an allogeneic stem cell transplant from a related donor and was CMV-positive. Some T cells could come from the graft donor.

A few counts support this clone. The rearrangement links TRBV14 to TRBJ2-1; 7 bases map to TRBD1. The length of the CDR3 is 15 residues. Germline CDR1 SGHDN, CDR2 FVKESK. After removal of 3 bases from V and 4 bases from J, the junction contained 6 bases not matched to a gene. As DNA, the CDR3 is TGTGCCAGCAGCCAGAACAGGGGTTGGTACAATGAGCAGTTCTTC. Translated: CASSQNRGWYNEQFF.

The genes are TRBV7-9 and TRBJ2-2; D may be TRBD2 (6 bases). Trimming shortened V by 5 bases and J by 4 bases, and 8 bases separated the two germline ends. The CDR3 has 13 residues. The germline gives CDR1 SEHNR, CDR2 FQNEAQ (reference sequence). The CDR3 region is CASSRGTTGELFF. The DNA of the CDR3 is TGTGCCAGCAGCCGGGGGACCACCGGGGAGCTGTTTTTT.

The chain couples TRBV6-5 to TRBJ1-2, with D perhaps matching TRBD1 (5 bases). CDR3 length: 15 amino acids. Germline V gene lookup returns CDR1 MNHEY and CDR2 SVGAGI. V dropped 2 bases and J dropped 3 bases, with 13 bases sitting between them. The CDR3 coding sequence is TGTGCCAGCAGTTACATCAGACAGACTGACTATGGCTACACCTTC. Its translation: CASSYIRQTDYGYTF.

The chain recombines TRBV18 with TRBJ1-4; D call uncertain. V lost 3 bases to trimming and J lost 0 bases, with 14 bases between them. The CDR3 contains 17 residues. From germline, CDR1 is KGHSH and CDR2 LQKENI. CDR3 DNA sequence: TGTGCCAGCTCACCTCAGCCGCGGTCGGCAACTAATGAAAAACTGTTTTTT. It yields the protein CASSPQPRSATNEKLFF.

This CDR3 is CASSEVEGTYHEQFF. CDR3 nucleotide sequence: TGTGCCAGCAGTGAAGTCGAGGGGACATATCATGAGCAGTTCTTC. The rearrangement joins TRBV2 to TRBJ2-1, with D possibly TRBD1 on 6 matching bases. This CDR3 region has 15 residues. Trimming shortened V by 1 base and J by 8 bases, and 15 bases separated the two germline ends. Germline values: CDR1 SNHLY, CDR2 FYNNEI.

V is TRBV5-5 and J is TRBJ1-2; 7 positions agree with TRBD1. Trimming removed 0 bases from V and 0 bases from J; junction bases left unmatched: 14. Germline-derived CDR1 and CDR2 are SGHKS and YYEKEE (reference sequence). The CDR3 runs 19 residues. In nucleotides, the CDR3 is TGTGCCAGCAGCTTGGGACCCGGGACAGCCATCCTAGCTAACTATGGCTACACCTTC. Translated, it gives CASSLGPGTAILANYGYTF.

V usage is TRBV2 and J usage is TRBJ2-2, with 7 nucleotides matching TRBD2. Trimming removed 7 bases from V and 5 bases from J; junction bases left unmatched: 7. This CDR3 contains 14 residues. Germline CDR1 SNHLY, CDR2 FYNNEI. CDR3 amino acids: CASKPVAGTGELFF. The CDR3 nucleotides read TGTGCCAGCAAGCCCGTAGCGGGTACCGGGGAGCTGTTTTTT.

The J gene is TRBJ1-5, the V gene TRBV30; 7 bases fit TRBD1. V trimming: 2 bases; J trimming: 0 bases; junction bases outside the gene matches: 13. Germline V CDR1 and CDR2: GTSNPN, SVGIG (reference sequence). CDR3 length: 18 amino acids. In nucleotides, the CDR3 is TGTGCCTGGAGTCAGGACAGGACATCAATGTATAGCAATCAGCCCCAGCATTTT. Translated: CAWSQDRTSMYSNQPQHF.

This clone was counted only a few times. J is TRBJ2-5 and V is TRBV7-6; 11 nucleotides agree with TRBD2. This CDR3 spans 14 amino acids. Germline CDR1 SGHVS, CDR2 FNYEAQ. Trimming took 3 bases from V and 4 from J; bases not matched to a gene: 1. The CDR3 is CASSFSGGGETQYF. CDR3 coding DNA: TGTGCCAGCAGCTTTAGCGGGGGGGGAGAGACCCAGTACTTC.

CDR3 amino acids: CASSFEPNNEQFF. In nucleotides, the CDR3 is TGTGCCAGCAGTTTTGAGCCGAACAATGAGCAGTTCTTC. This chain links TRBV6-6 with TRBJ2-1; D unresolved. Trimming took 4 bases from V and 5 from J, leaving 9 bases between them. This CDR3 contains 13 residues. CDR1 is MNHNY and CDR2 is SVGAGI in the germline V gene (reference sequence).

The gene calls are TRBV5-1 and TRBJ2-1; a weak D match, TRBD1 (6 bases). V lost 3 bases and J lost 0, with 10 bases in between. Germline V gene lookup returns CDR1 SGHRS and CDR2 YFSETQ. This CDR3 contains 15 residues. The CDR3 DNA sequence: TGCGCCAGCAGCTCTGGACAGAGCTCCTACAATGAGCAGTTCTTC. It specifies CASSSGQSSYNEQFF.

The sample holds one count of this clone. The chain recombines TRBV5-1 with TRBJ1-2; possibly TRBD1 for D (5 bases). There are 14 residues in the CDR3. Germline CDR1 reads SGHRS; CDR2 reads YFSETQ. Deletions cut 4 bases from V and 7 bases from J, with 17 bases between. The CDR3 loop is CASSKSQEAAGYTF. For the CDR3, the DNA is TGCGCCAGCAGCAAGTCACAGGAAGCCGCTGGCTACACCTTC.

The chain employs TRBV10-2 and TRBJ1-3; D gene uncertain. The CDR3 sequence is 16 residues long. CDR1 is WSHSY and CDR2 is SAAADI in the germline V gene. V shed 6 bases and J shed 0 bases, with 15 bases lying between them. CDR3 nucleotides: TGCGCCAGCAGAGTGTGTCAGGTCCCCTCTGGAAACACCATATATTTT. Residues: CASRVCQVPSGNTIYF.

The gene calls are TRBV27 and TRBJ2-7; 10 positions agree with TRBD1. The ends lost 2 bases at V and 3 bases at J; junction bases unmatched: 4. CDR3 length: 15 residues. Per the germline V gene, CDR1 is MNHEY and CDR2 is SMNVEV (reference sequence). CDR3 sequence reads: CASSLGTGDNYEQYF. CDR3 bases: TGTGCCAGCAGTTTAGGGACAGGGGATAACTACGAGCAGTACTTC.

The chain combines TRBV18 with TRBJ2-3, with no clear D. V lost 1 base to trimming and J lost 0 bases, with 20 bases between them. This CDR3 has 19 amino acids. Germline-derived CDR1 and CDR2 are KGHSH and LQKENI. CDR3 sequence (DNA): TGTGCCAGCTCACCACTGGCGCAGAACCGGTTACTAAGCACAGATACGCAGTATTTT. Residues: CASSPLAQNRLLSTDTQYF. The full variable domain, its missing parts supplied by reference TRBV18 and TRBJ2-3, is NAGVMQNPRHLVRRRGQEARLRCSPMKGHSHVYWYRQLPEEGLKFMVYLQKENIIDESGMPKERFSAEFPKEGPSILRIQQVVRGDSAAYFCASSPLAQNRLLSTDTQYFGPGTRLTVL.

Written as DNA, the CDR3 is TGTGCCAGCAGTGAGGTAGTACCTTCTAATGAAAAACTGTTTTTT. This gives the protein CASSEVVPSNEKLFF. The rearrangement joins TRBV6-1 to TRBJ1-4, with D unclear. This CDR3 has 15 amino acids. CDR1 is MNHNS, CDR2 SASEGT, per germline. Trimming removed 3 bases from V and 3 bases from J, with 11 bases in between.

This clone was observed a single time. The chain uses TRBV27 and TRBJ2-7; 7 nucleotides line up with TRBD1. The V and J ends lost 7 bases and 2 bases, in that order; junction bases with no gene match: 17. Germline CDR1 reads MNHEY; CDR2 reads SMNVEV (reference sequence). The length of the CDR3 is 17 residues. The CDR3 reads CASTRTGSSLFTYEQYF. In DNA form, the CDR3 reads TGTGCCAGCACGCGGACAGGATCATCCCTATTTACCTACGAGCAGTACTTC.

This clone has just one count. The chain combines TRBV4-2 with TRBJ2-3, with a possible D match to TRBD2 (6 bases). Per germline, CDR1 LGHNA and CDR2 YNFKEQ. Trimming stripped 1 base from V and 4 bases from J, with 12 bases between. CDR3 length: 15 residues. CDR3 residues: CASSQGASVSDTQYF. DNA of the CDR3: TGTGCCAGCAGCCAAGGGGCTAGCGTTTCAGATACGCAGTATTTT.

The rearrangement links TRBV7-8 to TRBJ1-6, with D perhaps TRBD1 (5 bases). With 5 bases removed from V and 7 bases from J, the gap between germline ends came to 12 bases. Per the germline V gene, CDR1 is SGHVS and CDR2 is FQNEAQ. The CDR3 has 14 residues. CDR3 sequence reads: CASSAQKGNSPLHF. The CDR3 DNA reads as TGTGCCAGCAGCGCACAGAAGGGGAATTCACCCCTCCACTTT. The complete variable domain, with remaining parts taken from reference TRBV7-8 and TRBJ1-6, reads GAGVSQSPRYKVAKRGQDVALRCDPISGHVSLFWYQQALGQGPEFLTYFQNEAQLDKSGLPSDRFFAERPEGSVSTLKIQRTQQEDSAVYLCASSAQKGNSPLHFGNGTRLTVT.

V is TRBV7-2 and J is TRBJ1-1; the D is unclear. CDR1 and CDR2 (germline): SGHTA, FQGNSA. Trimming took 2 bases from V and 3 from J, leaving 13 bases between them. The CDR3 runs 15 residues. The CDR3 sequence is CASSLLGSPYTEAFF. CDR3 in DNA: TGTGCCAGCAGCTTACTAGGATCACCGTACACTGAAGCTTTCTTT.

The chain has TRBV15 and TRBJ1-1; tentative D call: TRBD1 (6 bases). V lost 0 bases and J 7 bases, leaving 12 bases between the germline ends. Looked up from germline, CDR1 is LNHNV and CDR2 is YYDKDF (reference sequence). This CDR3 has 14 residues. CDR3 bases: TGTGCCACCAGCAGAGATCAGGGGTCGAGTGAAGCTTTCTTT. Encoded protein: CATSRDQGSSEAFF.

This CDR3 reads CASSQQQGTNTEAFF. The CDR3 bases are TGCGCCAGCAGCCAGCAACAGGGGACGAACACTGAAGCTTTCTTT. The chain has TRBV4-1 and TRBJ1-1; TRBD1 agrees at 7 bases. From germline, CDR1 is MGHRA and CDR2 YSYEKL. The length of the CDR3 is 15 residues. V was clipped by 3 bases and J by 1 base; unmatched bases: 5.

The chain couples TRBV6-1 to TRBJ2-5; D perhaps matches TRBD2 (6 bases). Germline V gene lookup returns CDR1 MNHNS and CDR2 SASEGT. V shed 2 bases and J shed 4 bases, with 11 bases lying between them. The CDR3 loop spans 14 amino acids. The CDR3 bases are TGTGCCAGCAGTGAAATGACTAGTGCAGAGACCCAGTACTTC. Residues: CASSEMTSAETQYF.

V is TRBV2 and J is TRBJ2-7; the D gene is possibly TRBD2 (6 bases). The CDR3 runs to 15 residues. The V end was cut by 1 base, the J end by 6 bases, with 16 bases between. Germline V lookup: CDR1 SNHLY, CDR2 FYNNEI. This CDR3 is CASSEEVVRGFEQYF. CDR3 in DNA: TGTGCCAGCAGTGAAGAGGTAGTACGGGGGTTCGAGCAGTACTTC. Together with reference TRBV2 and TRBJ2-7, the CDR3 gives the full variable domain: EPEVTQTPSHQVTQMGQEVILRCVPISNHLYFYWYRQILGQKVEFLVSFYNNEISEKSEIFDDQFSVERPDGSNFTLKIRSTKLEDSAMYFCASSEEVVRGFEQYFGPGTRLTVT.

This clone showed up just a few times. The gene calls are TRBV2 and TRBJ2-5; the D gene is possibly TRBD2 (5 bases). V lost 8 bases, J lost 1 base, and 8 bases lay in between. There are 12 residues in the CDR3. Germline CDR1 reads SNHLY; CDR2 reads FYNNEI. CDR3 loop: CASGLIQETQYF. Written as DNA, the CDR3 is TGTGCCAGCGGACTTATCCAAGAGACCCAGTACTTC.

This sequence joins TRBV10-3 and TRBJ1-2; TRBD1 matches 8 bases. Germline assignment: CDR1 ENHRY and CDR2 SYGVKD. V was pared by 5 bases and J by 2 bases, with 10 bases of the junction left unmatched. This CDR3 is 16 amino acids long. CDR3 in amino acids: CAISLSTGGANYGYTF. In nucleotides, the CDR3 is TGTGCCATCAGTCTAAGTACAGGGGGGGCGAACTATGGCTACACCTTC.

The chain combines TRBV5-6 with TRBJ1-1; D gene ambiguous. The CDR3 loop spans 15 amino acids. Trimming removed 1 base at V and 1 base at J, with 11 bases between. Germline CDR1 SGHDT, CDR2 YYEEEE. CDR3 region: CASSLLRISNTEAFF. In DNA form, the CDR3 reads TGTGCCAGCAGCTTGCTTCGTATATCGAACACTGAAGCTTTCTTT.

V is TRBV7-9 and J is TRBJ1-2; D uncertain. In germline, CDR1 is SEHNR, CDR2 FQNEAQ (reference sequence). The CDR3 runs 16 residues. V lost 5 bases and J 4 bases, leaving 20 bases between the germline ends. The DNA for the CDR3 is TGTGCCAGCAGCCATGGAACCAGAGGGAGGACCTATGGCTACACCTTC. Amino acid sequence: CASSHGTRGRTYGYTF.